This passage covers 18 T cell receptor beta chains from one sample sequenced in a study of tumor and adjacent non-tumor tissue in lung cancer. Three rounds of nested PCR, following a modified ARM-PCR protocol, produced the TCRbeta library. TCRdb reprocessed the multiplex PCR reads with MiXCR, giving one entry per CDR3 protein. The sample has some 77,000 distinct CDR3 sequences; around two thirds are singletons. No cell sorting was done before RNA was extracted from the tissue. The sample comprised lung tumor tissue. The receptors were gathered from a woman aged 70-85 years with non-small cell lung cancer.

This chain uses TRBV20-1 with TRBJ2-7; 11 bases line up with TRBD2. CDR1 DFQATT and CDR2 SNEGSKA come from the germline V gene (reference sequence). This CDR3 spans 14 amino acids. V shed 4 bases and J 2 bases; nucleotides not matched to a gene: 4. The CDR3 DNA sequence: TGCAGTGCTACGGGACTAGCGGCGACCTACGAGCAGTACTTC. Protein: CSATGLAATYEQYF.

Here the CDR3 DNA reads TGTGCCAGCAGCCCAGCGGGGGGAGGGGGGAGTGAGCAGTTCTTC. This encodes CASSPAGGGGSEQFF. The gene calls are TRBV7-8 and TRBJ2-1, with 9 bases fitting TRBD2. Germline V gives CDR1 SGHVS, CDR2 FQNEAQ. The CDR3 loop spans 15 amino acids. V dropped 5 bases and J dropped 9; count of bases not matched to a gene: 11.

In this sample, this clonotype turned up a few times. The junction shows a germline mismatch at one end, possibly a read error. The chain combines TRBV6-5 with TRBJ2-3, with D possibly being TRBD2 (5 bases). Germline V gene data show CDR1 as MNHEY and CDR2 as SVGAGI. CDR3 length: 15 amino acids. The CDR3 nucleotides read TGTGCCACCAGTTACCGGCTAGCAGGCACAGATACGCAGTATTTT. Residues: CATSYRLAGTDTQYF.

Turning to this clonotype: A junction end diverges from the germline sequence, so it may reflect a read error. V usage is TRBV7-3 and J usage is TRBJ2-1, with TRBD1 identical over 9 bases. CDR3 size: 14 residues. CDR1 is SGHTA and CDR2 is FQGTGA in the germline V gene. The CDR3 DNA sequence: TGTTCCAGCAGCTCGGGACAGGGTTTTCGTGAGCAGTTCTTC. It codes for CSSSSGQGFREQFF.

Remarks on this clonotype: This may be a read error, as it is one base from a much larger clone. This chain links TRBV5-3 with TRBJ2-1; a possible D gene is TRBD2 (7 bases). TRBV5-3 has ORF status, its function being uncertain. CDR3 length: 19 amino acids. The DNA of the CDR3 is TGTGCCAGAAGCCTCTTGGGGGGGCCAGGCGAGTACTCCTACACTGAGCAGTTCTTC. It encodes CARSLLGGPGEYSYTEQFF.

On this clonotype: A junction boundary mismatches the germline segment, possibly from a read error. The rearrangement uses TRBV6-5 and TRBJ1-5; D gene unclear. The germline gives CDR1 MNHEY, CDR2 SVGAGI. The CDR3 runs to 15 residues. The CDR3 protein is CANQSRAVGNQPQHF. Written as DNA, the CDR3 is TGTGCCAACCAGTCCCGGGCAGTGGGCAATCAACCCCAGCATTTT.

A remark on this clonotype: Since no conserved phenylalanine or tryptophan closes the CDR3, a read error is the likely cause. The chain recombines TRBV10-1 with TRBJ2-1, with 12 bases that match TRBD2. The CDR3 is made up of 13 amino acids. Germline CDR1 reads WNHNN; CDR2 reads SYGVQD (reference sequence). As DNA, the CDR3 is TGCGCCTGCAGCCGACTAGCGGGAGTCGAGCAGTTCATC. Protein product: CACSRLAGVEQFI.

Concerning this clonotype itself: A much larger clonotype is one base distant, so this may be a read error. The rearrangement joins TRBV28 to TRBJ2-3, with D maybe TRBD2 (5 bases). The CDR3 totals 14 residues. The germline gives CDR1 MDHEN, CDR2 SYDVKM. The CDR3 spells CVSSLADLPDTQYF. The CDR3 DNA is TGTGTCAGCAGCCTAGCCGACCTACCCGATACGCAGTATTTT.

The sample holds many counts of this clonotype. This chain connects TRBV5-1 to TRBJ2-5, with TRBD2 matching over 10 bases. The ends lost 0 bases at V and 3 bases at J; junction bases unmatched: 5. This CDR3 is built from 16 residues. Germline CDR1 is SGHRS and CDR2 is YFSETQ. CDR3 sequence reads: CASSLGTSGPEETQYF. DNA for the CDR3: TGCGCCAGCAGCTTGGGGACTAGCGGCCCCGAAGAGACCCAGTACTTC.

About this clonotype itself: A junction boundary mismatches the germline segment, possibly from a read error. V and J are TRBV7-9 and TRBJ1-3; D unclear. Germline V gene sequence: CDR1 SEHNR, CDR2 FQNEAQ (reference sequence). The CDR3 totals 15 residues. The CDR3 coding sequence is TGTGTCAGCAGCTTAACAAGCGATCGGGGAAACACCACATATTTT. It specifies CVSSLTSDRGNTTYF.

Regarding this clonotype: The junction differs from germline at one of its ends, possibly a read error. The chain combines TRBV5-4 with TRBJ1-5, with a weak D call TRBD1 (6 bases). The CDR3 totals 15 residues. CDR1 is SGHNT, CDR2 YYREEE, per germline (reference sequence). The CDR3 reads CASSRGPNNNKPQHF. The CDR3 region has the DNA TGTGCCAGCAGCCGGGGGCCAAATAACAATAAGCCCCAGCATTTT.

For this clonotype: The final CDR3 position lacks the conserved phenylalanine or tryptophan, pointing to a likely read error. The chain combines TRBV28 with TRBJ2-3; D could derive from TRBD1 or TRBD2 (6 bases each). The germline V gene has CDR1 MDHEN and CDR2 SYDVKM. The CDR3 loop spans 13 amino acids. Trimming took off 9 bases at V and 6 bases at J, with 16 bases between the two ends. DNA for the CDR3: TGTGCCAGGAGGACTACGGGGGCGGATACGCAGTATTCT. Translation: CARRTTGADTQYS.

Regarding this clonotype: Relative to the germline gene, one junction end is altered; a read error may explain this. V gene TRBV7-3 combines with J gene TRBJ2-1; 7 positions match TRBD1. There are 16 residues in the CDR3. Germline V gives CDR1 SGHTA, CDR2 FQGTGA. CDR3 nucleotide sequence: TGTGCCAGCAGCTTAAGTCGGGACAGCTCCTACAATGGGCAGTTCTTC. Its translation: CASSLSRDSSYNGQFF.

Turning to this clonotype: A read error may account for a junction end that differs from germline. The chain is built from TRBV29-1 and TRBJ2-2; D may match TRBD1 or TRBD2 (5 bases each). CDR1 and CDR2 (germline): SQVTM, ANQGSEA. This CDR3 comprises 14 residues. This CDR3 reads CSVRTMGYTGELYF. The CDR3 region has the DNA TGCAGCGTCAGGACAATGGGTTACACCGGGGAGCTGTATTTC.

About this clonotype: This may be a read error, as it is one base from a much larger clone. The CDR3 region is CAWSVSQFLYEQYF. CDR3 DNA: TGTGCCTGGAGTGTTTCGCAGTTTCTATACGAGCAGTACTTC. The chain couples TRBV30 to TRBJ2-7; D ambiguous. Trimming shortened V by 0 bases and J by 4 bases, and 13 bases separated the two germline ends. Germline CDR1 GTSNPN, CDR2 SVGIG (reference sequence). The CDR3 consists of 14 residues.

On this clonotype itself: Compared with germline, one end of the junction differs, possibly owing to a read error. This chain uses TRBV14 with TRBJ2-2, with TRBD2 matching 11 bases. CDR1 SGHDN and CDR2 FVKESK come from the germline V gene. There are 16 residues in the CDR3. The CDR3 bases are TGTACCAGTTCCGGGACTAGCGGCTTCTTTACCGGGGAGCTGTTTTTT. Translation: CTSSGTSGFFTGELFF.

Comments on this clonotype: Because the CDR3 is missing its conserved closing phenylalanine or tryptophan, this is likely a read error. J is TRBJ2-1 and V is TRBV6-1; D is ambiguous. This CDR3 comprises 14 residues. The V gene's germline CDR1 is MNHNS and CDR2 SASEGT. With 6 bases removed from V and 8 bases from J, the gap between germline ends came to 17 bases. CDR3 bases: TGTGCCAGCAGCCCCATCGGAGCAGGTTATGAGCAGTTCATC. This sequence encodes CASSPIGAGYEQFI.

There are a few counts of this clonotype. The V call is TRBV10-3, the J call TRBJ2-5, with 8 bases lining up with TRBD2. The CDR3 is 16 residues long. Trimming at V came to 0 bases and at J to 5 bases, leaving 8 bases not matched to a gene. Looked up from germline, CDR1 is ENHRY and CDR2 is SYGVKD. The CDR3 loop is CAISESSGGPGETQYF. The CDR3 nucleotides read TGTGCCATCAGTGAGTCATCGGGAGGGCCTGGTGAGACCCAGTACTTC.